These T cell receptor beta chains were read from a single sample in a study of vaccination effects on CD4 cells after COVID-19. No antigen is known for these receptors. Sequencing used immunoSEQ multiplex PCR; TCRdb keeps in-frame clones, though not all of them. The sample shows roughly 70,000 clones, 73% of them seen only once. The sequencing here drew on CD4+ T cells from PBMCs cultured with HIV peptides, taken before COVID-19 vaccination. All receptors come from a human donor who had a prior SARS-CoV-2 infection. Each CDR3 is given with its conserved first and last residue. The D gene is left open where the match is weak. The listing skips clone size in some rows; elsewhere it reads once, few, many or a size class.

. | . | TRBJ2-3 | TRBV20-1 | CSAEKTDTQYF | TGCAGTGCTGAGAAGACAGATACGCAGTATTTT
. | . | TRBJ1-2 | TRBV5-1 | CASSLELYDGYTF | TGCGCCAGCAGCTTGGAATTGTACGATGGCTACACCTTC
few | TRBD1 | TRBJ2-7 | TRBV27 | CASSPNRRGQGSYEQYF | TGTGCCAGCAGTCCCAACAGACGAGGACAGGGCTCCTACGAGCAGTACTTC
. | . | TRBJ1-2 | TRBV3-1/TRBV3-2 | CASSQGTAENYGYTF | TGTGCCAGCAGCCAAGGGACAGCAGAGAACTATGGCTACACCTTC
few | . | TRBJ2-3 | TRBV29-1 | CSAKILFTDTQYF | TGCAGCGCCAAGATACTCTTCACAGATACGCAGTATTTT
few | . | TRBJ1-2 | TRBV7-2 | CASSLEGARGYTF | TGTGCCAGCAGCTTAGAAGGGGCGCGTGGCTACACCTTC
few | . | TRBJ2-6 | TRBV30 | CAWSVLWANVLTF | TGTGCCTGGAGTGTCCTCTGGGCCAACGTCCTGACTTTC
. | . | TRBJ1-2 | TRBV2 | CASSEASSDNGYTF | TGTGCCAGCAGTGAAGCTTCCTCGGACAATGGCTACACCTTC
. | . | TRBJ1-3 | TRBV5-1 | CASSLRGTDGNTIYF | TGCGCCAGCAGCTTACGGGGGACGGATGGAAACACCATATATTTT
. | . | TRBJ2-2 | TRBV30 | CAWSWGGELFF | TGTGCCTGGAGTTGGGGCGGGGAGCTGTTTTTT
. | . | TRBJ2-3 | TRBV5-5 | CASSAWSYDTQYF | TGTGCCAGCAGCGCTTGGAGTTACGATACGCAGTATTTT
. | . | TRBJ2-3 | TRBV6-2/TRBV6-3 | CASSYLGGYTTDTQYF | TGTGCCAGCAGTTACTTGGGGGGCTACACCACAGATACGCAGTATTTT
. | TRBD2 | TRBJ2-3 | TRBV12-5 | CASGLVIGLAGSGGDTQYF | TGTGCTAGTGGTTTGGTGATTGGACTAGCGGGATCTGGGGGCGATACGCAGTATTTT
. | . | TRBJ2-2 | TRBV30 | CAWSRRELFF | TGTGCCTGGAGTAGGAGGGAGCTGTTTTTT
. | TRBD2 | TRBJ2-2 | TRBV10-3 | CAISESGLAENTGELFF | TGTGCCATCAGTGAGTCGGGACTAGCGGAGAACACCGGGGAGCTGTTTTTT
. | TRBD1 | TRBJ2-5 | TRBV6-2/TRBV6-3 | CASSKNRGPETQYF | TGTGCCAGCAGTAAGAACAGGGGGCCAGAGACCCAGTACTTC
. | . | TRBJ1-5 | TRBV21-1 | CASSRGGWARAYQPQHF | TGTGCCAGCAGCAGAGGGGGTTGGGCCAGGGCTTATCAGCCCCAGCATTTT
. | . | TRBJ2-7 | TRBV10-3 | CAITRVEERTYEQYF | TGTGCCATCACCCGAGTCGAGGAAAGAACCTACGAGCAGTACTTC
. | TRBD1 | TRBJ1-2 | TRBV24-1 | CATRQGSDGGYTF | TGTGCCACCCGACAGGGGAGTGATGGTGGCTACACCTTC
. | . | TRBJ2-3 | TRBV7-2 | CATKLGGGPDTQYF | TGTGCCACTAAACTGGGGGGGGGCCCAGATACGCAGTATTTT
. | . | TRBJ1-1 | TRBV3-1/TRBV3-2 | CASSQMQGTEAFF | TGTGCCAGCAGCCAGATGCAGGGCACTGAAGCTTTCTTT
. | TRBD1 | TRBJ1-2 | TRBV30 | CAWNGQGRDYGYTF | TGTGCCTGGAACGGACAGGGTAGAGACTATGGCTACACCTTC
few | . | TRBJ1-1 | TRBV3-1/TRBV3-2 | CASSQGQAGAFF | TGTGCCAGCAGCCAAGGGCAAGCTGGAGCTTTCTTT
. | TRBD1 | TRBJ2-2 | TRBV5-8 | CASSWTGDWDTGELFF | TGTGCCAGCAGCTGGACAGGGGATTGGGACACCGGGGAGCTGTTTTTT
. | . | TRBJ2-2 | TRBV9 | CASSVEVGLNTGELFF | TGTGCCAGCAGCGTAGAGGTAGGCTTGAACACCGGGGAGCTGTTTTTT
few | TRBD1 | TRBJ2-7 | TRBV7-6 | CASSLQPGQSSYEQYF | TGTGCCAGCAGCTTGCAGCCGGGACAGAGCTCCTACGAGCAGTACTTC
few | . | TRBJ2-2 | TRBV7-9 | CATFLTGLNTGELFF | TGTGCCACCTTCCTTACCGGCCTGAACACCGGGGAGCTGTTTTTT
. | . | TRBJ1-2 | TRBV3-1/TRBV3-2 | CASSPNLGIGYGYTF | TGTGCCAGCAGCCCAAACCTGGGGATCGGCTATGGCTACACCTTC
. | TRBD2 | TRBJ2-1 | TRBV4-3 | CASSPGLAGQSYNEQFF | TGCGCCAGCAGCCCGGGACTAGCGGGACAATCTTACAATGAGCAGTTCTTC
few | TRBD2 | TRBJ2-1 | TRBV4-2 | CASSQGLAGDNEQFF | TGTGCCAGCAGCCAAGGACTAGCGGGCGATAATGAGCAGTTCTTC
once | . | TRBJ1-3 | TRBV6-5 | CASTSAGNTIYF | TGTGCCAGCACTTCAGCCGGAAACACCATATATTTT
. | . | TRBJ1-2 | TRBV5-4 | CASRRTGTAGYTF | TGTGCCAGCAGAAGAACCGGGACGGCTGGCTACACCTTC